A selection of T cell receptor beta chains follows, all from one sample in a study of PD-1 blockade in classical Hodgkin lymphoma. Clones were sequenced by immunoSEQ multiplex PCR, and TCRdb holds only the in-frame ones, with some missing. The profile shows about 50,000 clones, 88% of them singletons. This specimen was peripheral blood mononuclear cells (PBMCs), taken before the second cycle of nivolumab. These receptor sequences come from a human donor with classical Hodgkin lymphoma. The CDR3 runs from the conserved cysteine through the conserved F or W. The D gene is left open where the match is weak. Rows may omit the clone size; those that give it use once, few, many or a size class.

J: TRBJ2-7
D: .
V: TRBV2
size: .
DNA: TGTGCCAGCAGCGACAGCCATACCTACGAGCAGTACTTC
CDR3: CASSDSHTYEQYF

J: TRBJ2-7
D: TRBD2
V: TRBV27
size: .
DNA: TGTGCCAGCAGCCCCATGGGAGGGTTTTCGGGAGAGCAGTACTTC
CDR3: CASSPMGGFSGEQYF

J: TRBJ1-4
D: .
V: TRBV28
size: .
DNA: TGTGCCAGCAGTTTATGGTCTTGGGTAAAGGGTGAAAAACTGTTTTTT
CDR3: CASSLWSWVKGEKLFF

J: TRBJ1-1
D: .
V: TRBV30
size: few
DNA: TGTGCCTGGAGTGTGGGCGATGGCACTGAAGCTTTCTTT
CDR3: CAWSVGDGTEAFF

J: TRBJ2-5
D: TRBD2
V: TRBV4-2
size: .
DNA: TGTGCCAGCAGCCATACTGGCGCTAGCGGGGGGGGTCAAGAGACCCAGTACTTC
CDR3: CASSHTGASGGGQETQYF

J: TRBJ1-5
D: .
V: TRBV14
size: .
DNA: TGTGCCAGCAGCCCTACAGGGACGAATCAGCCCCAGCATTTT
CDR3: CASSPTGTNQPQHF

J: TRBJ2-3
D: .
V: TRBV7-9
size: .
DNA: TGTGCCAGCAGCACGCCGGGGGGCCAGACAGATACGCAGTATTTT
CDR3: CASSTPGGQTDTQYF

J: TRBJ2-5
D: .
V: TRBV5-1
size: .
DNA: TGCGCCAGCAGCTTGGGACGGGGACGGGGGGAGACCCAGTACTTC
CDR3: CASSLGRGRGETQYF

J: TRBJ1-2
D: .
V: TRBV6-6
size: .
DNA: TGTGCCAGCAGTTTTAATCTGGTGGACTATGGCTACACCTTC
CDR3: CASSFNLVDYGYTF

J: TRBJ2-5
D: .
V: TRBV5-1
size: .
DNA: TGCGCCAGCAGCTTGGTTGGGGCCCAAGAGACCCAGTACTTC
CDR3: CASSLVGAQETQYF

J: TRBJ1-1
D: .
V: TRBV5-1
size: .
DNA: TGCGCCAGCAGCTTGGACACTGAAGCTTTCTTT
CDR3: CASSLDTEAFF

J: TRBJ2-1
D: .
V: TRBV4-1
size: .
DNA: TGCGCCAGCAGCCAAGAGGGGCTAGCTAGGAATGAGCAGTTCTTC
CDR3: CASSQEGLARNEQFF

J: TRBJ1-2
D: TRBD1
V: TRBV27
size: .
DNA: TGTGCCAGCAGGGAGACAGGGGGCTGGAATGGCTACACCTTC
CDR3: CASRETGGWNGYTF

J: TRBJ2-7
D: .
V: TRBV7-9
size: once
DNA: TGTGCCAGCAGCACGACAGCCTCCTACGAGCAGTACTTC
CDR3: CASSTTASYEQYF

J: TRBJ2-7
D: .
V: TRBV11-1
size: .
DNA: TGTGCCAGCAGCTCAAGGACAGCACACGAGCAGTACTTC
CDR3: CASSSRTAHEQYF

J: TRBJ1-6
D: .
V: TRBV23-1
size: .
DNA: TGCGCCAGCAGTCAGCTCGGACAGCAACAAGATAATTCACCCCTCCACTTT
CDR3: CASSQLGQQQDNSPLHF

J: TRBJ1-3
D: .
V: TRBV5-1
size: .
DNA: TGCGCCAGCAGCTTGGTTGGTGTTGTCGGAAACACCATATATTTT
CDR3: CASSLVGVVGNTIYF

J: TRBJ2-3
D: .
V: TRBV19
size: .
DNA: TGTGCCAGTAGTATTACAGGCACAGATACGCAGTATTTT
CDR3: CASSITGTDTQYF

J: TRBJ1-2
D: .
V: TRBV5-1
size: .
DNA: TGCGCCAGCAGCTTGGCCGTTTCGGGGATCAACTATGGCTACACCTTC
CDR3: CASSLAVSGINYGYTF

J: TRBJ2-7
D: TRBD1
V: TRBV5-1
size: .
DNA: TGCGCCAGCAGCTTGCAGGGGGACGGAGCCTACGAGCAGTACTTC
CDR3: CASSLQGDGAYEQYF

J: TRBJ1-2
D: .
V: TRBV6-1
size: .
DNA: TGTGCCAGCAGTGAACGGGTCCCGGATGGCTACACCTTC
CDR3: CASSERVPDGYTF

J: TRBJ1-3
D: .
V: TRBV5-1
size: .
DNA: TGCGCCAGCAGCTTAGACGGTCTCTCTGGAAACACCATATATTTT
CDR3: CASSLDGLSGNTIYF

J: TRBJ1-1
D: .
V: TRBV19
size: .
DNA: TGTGCCAGTTGTCTAGGGGGGAACACTGAAGCTTTCTTT
CDR3: CASCLGGNTEAFF

J: TRBJ1-4
D: .
V: TRBV6-6
size: .
DNA: TGTGCCAGCGGACAGACAAATGAAAAACTGTTTTTT
CDR3: CASGQTNEKLFF

J: TRBJ2-7
D: .
V: TRBV11-1
size: .
DNA: TGTGCCAGCAGCCTCCGGGGCTACGAGCAGTACTTC
CDR3: CASSLRGYEQYF

J: TRBJ1-3
D: .
V: TRBV7-6
size: .
DNA: TGTGCCAGCAGCTTAATGGTTATCGAGAGCTCTGGAAACACCATATATTTT
CDR3: CASSLMVIESSGNTIYF

J: TRBJ1-6
D: .
V: TRBV5-1
size: .
DNA: TGCGCCAGCTCCCGGGACGGCGCATCCCTCCACTTT
CDR3: CASSRDGASLHF

J: TRBJ2-3
D: .
V: TRBV6-5
size: .
DNA: TGTGCCAGCAGTTACCCTAGCGAGGGTAGCACAGATACGCAGTATTTT
CDR3: CASSYPSEGSTDTQYF

J: TRBJ1-2
D: .
V: TRBV7-9
size: .
DNA: TGTGCCAGCAGCTTAGCCGGGACCGTAGAAGGCTACACCTTC
CDR3: CASSLAGTVEGYTF

J: TRBJ2-1
D: .
V: TRBV19
size: .
DNA: TGTGCCAGTAGTACCGGGAGCTCCTACAATGAGCAGTTCTTC
CDR3: CASSTGSSYNEQFF

J: TRBJ2-1
D: .
V: TRBV7-9
size: few
DNA: TGTGCCAGCAGAAAACCGGGGAGGTCCTACAATGAGCAGTTCTTC
CDR3: CASRKPGRSYNEQFF

J: TRBJ1-5
D: .
V: TRBV6-5
size: .
DNA: TGTGCCAGCAGAGGGAGCCTTAATCAGCCCCAGCATTTT
CDR3: CASRGSLNQPQHF

J: TRBJ2-7
D: .
V: TRBV7-2
size: .
DNA: TGTGCCAGCAATCCCGGGACACTCGAAGAGCAGTACTTC
CDR3: CASNPGTLEEQYF

J: TRBJ2-7
D: .
V: TRBV6-1
size: .
DNA: TGTGCCACCCCACGGGATCGAGGGCCCTACGAGCAGTACTTC
CDR3: CATPRDRGPYEQYF

J: TRBJ2-3
D: .
V: TRBV5-1
size: .
DNA: TGCGCCAGCAGACCTTCCGGGGGACGCACAGATACGCAGTATTTT
CDR3: CASRPSGGRTDTQYF

J: TRBJ1-4
D: .
V: TRBV28
size: .
DNA: TGTGCCAGCAGTCCCTACGGAGGGGTGGAGGAAAAACTGTTTTTT
CDR3: CASSPYGGVEEKLFF

J: TRBJ1-5
D: .
V: TRBV6-6
size: .
DNA: TGTGCCACCGCGAGGGATCAGCCCCAGCATTTT
CDR3: CATARDQPQHF

J: TRBJ2-4
D: .
V: TRBV5-6
size: .
DNA: TGTGCCAGCAGCCCCGCCAATGGATTTGGCGGCATTCAGTACTTC
CDR3: CASSPANGFGGIQYF

J: TRBJ2-7
D: .
V: TRBV9
size: .
DNA: .
CDR3: CASSVGWGTGAPYF

J: TRBJ2-7
D: .
V: TRBV9
size: .
DNA: TGTGCCAGCAGCGTAGAGGTAGAAAACTACGAGCAGTACTTC
CDR3: CASSVEVENYEQYF

J: TRBJ1-5
D: .
V: TRBV5-1
size: once
DNA: TGCGCCAGCAGCTTGCTCACCGGGACACAATCTTATCAGCCCCAGCATTTT
CDR3: CASSLLTGTQSYQPQHF

J: TRBJ1-5
D: .
V: TRBV6-6
size: .
DNA: TGTGCCAGCAGAACCGGGGGGCCGCGGCAGCCCCAGCATTTT
CDR3: CASRTGGPRQPQHF

J: TRBJ1-1
D: .
V: TRBV7-9
size: .
DNA: TGTGCCAGCAGCGCCCCAGCATGGATGAACACTGAAGCTTTCTTT
CDR3: CASSAPAWMNTEAFF

J: TRBJ2-2
D: .
V: TRBV13
size: .
DNA: TGTGCCAGCAGCCCGAACGGGGAGCTGTTTTTT
CDR3: CASSPNGELFF

J: TRBJ1-6
D: .
V: TRBV5-1
size: once
DNA: TGCGCCAGCAGCCTGACAGCCGAATCTAATTCACCCCTCCACTTT
CDR3: CASSLTAESNSPLHF

J: TRBJ2-7
D: .
V: TRBV11-2
size: .
DNA: TGTGCCAGCAGCTTGGCAGGACACTACGAGCAGTACTTC
CDR3: CASSLAGHYEQYF

J: TRBJ1-1
D: TRBD1
V: TRBV28
size: few
DNA: TGTGCCAGCAGGATTGCCGGGGTAGGGACAGGCAACACTGAAGCTTTCTTT
CDR3: CASRIAGVGTGNTEAFF

J: TRBJ1-2
D: .
V: TRBV5-1
size: .
DNA: TGCGCCAGCAGCCTGTTACCCGGTGGCTACACCTTC
CDR3: CASSLLPGGYTF

J: TRBJ2-1
D: .
V: TRBV29-1
size: once
DNA: TGCAGCGTTGAAGTCCCAGGCTATGAGCAGTTCTTC
CDR3: CSVEVPGYEQFF

J: TRBJ1-5
D: .
V: TRBV6-1
size: .
DNA: TGTGCCAGCAGTGAAGGGGGCGCGGAACAGCCCCAGCATTTT
CDR3: CASSEGGAEQPQHF

J: TRBJ1-1
D: TRBD1
V: TRBV6-5
size: .
DNA: TGTGCCAGCACCCTTGGGACAGGGGCCAACACTGAAGCTTTCTTT
CDR3: CASTLGTGANTEAFF